This TCR beta chain is drawn from a study of long-term antiretroviral therapy in people with HIV. They ran version v3.0 of the immunoSEQ assay at survey level. Clones were read by immunoSEQ multiplex PCR, and TCRdb kept only the in-frame ones, dropping some. Among around 16,000 clones listed, under 85% were seen once. Trimming took 4 bases from V and 4 from J, leaving 10 bases between them. Per germline, CDR1 GTSNPN and CDR2 SVGIG (reference sequence). The CDR3 spans 12 residues. This chain connects TRBV30 to TRBJ2-5; D perhaps matches TRBD2 (5 bases). The source is a woman aged 40 to 50 with HIV. This specimen was unsorted PBMCs, taken 3.2 years after starting antiretroviral therapy. DNA of the CDR3: TGTGCCTGGACCGGGAACGGAGAGACCCAGTACTTC. Residues: CAWTGNGETQYF.